These T cell receptor beta chains were read from a single sample in a study of blood T cell repertoires in COVID-19. Only in-frame clones appear in the TCRdb table, and some are missing; sequencing was by immunoSEQ multiplex PCR. The repertoire consists of 55,000 to 80,000 clones, with 89% occurring once and the leading ten covering around 8.7%. The source material was peripheral blood. The receptors stem from a man aged 45-60 years with active COVID-19. Both conserved end residues are part of each CDR3. Each record gives: clone size, D gene, J gene, V gene, CDR3 protein, CDR3 DNA. A D gene is named only where the DNA matches it firmly. The listing skips clone size in some rows; elsewhere it reads once, few, many or a size class.

.,.,TRBJ2-2,TRBV7-9,CASSPQGGETGELFF,TGTGCCAGCAGCCCACAGGGCGGCGAGACCGGGGAGCTGTTTTTT
.,.,TRBJ2-1,TRBV9,CASSAGQGSSYNEQFF,TGTGCCAGCAGCGCGGGCCAGGGAAGCTCCTACAATGAGCAGTTCTTC
once,TRBD2,TRBJ2-3,TRBV18,CASSPLLAGISDTQYF,TGTGCCAGCTCCCCTTTACTAGCGGGGATATCCGATACGCAGTATTTT
.,.,TRBJ2-1,TRBV11-2,CASSPHEWGRSYNEQFF,TGTGCCAGCAGCCCCCACGAGTGGGGCCGCTCCTACAATGAGCAGTTCTTC
.,TRBD2,TRBJ2-1,TRBV3-1/TRBV3-2,CASSQEGGTSDYNEQFF,TGTGCCAGCAGCCAAGAGGGTGGGACTAGCGACTACAATGAGCAGTTCTTC
.,.,TRBJ2-7,TRBV11-3,CASSLEGGSYEQYF,TGTGCCAGCAGCTTAGAGGGAGGATCCTACGAGCAGTACTTC
once,.,TRBJ2-3,TRBV2,CASRKTFLSTDTQYF,TGTGCCAGCAGAAAGACTTTTCTGAGCACAGATACGCAGTATTTT
.,.,TRBJ1-1,TRBV27,CASSLSSGPNTEAFF,TGTGCCAGCAGTTTATCTTCAGGGCCGAACACTGAAGCTTTCTTT
.,.,TRBJ1-5,TRBV19,CASSMGQINQPQHF,TGTGCCAGTAGTATGGGGCAGATAAATCAGCCCCAGCATTTT
.,TRBD1,TRBJ1-2,TRBV18,CASSRSTGVGGYTF,TGTGCCAGCTCACGTTCTACAGGGGTTGGTGGCTACACCTTC
.,.,TRBJ1-2,TRBV7-9,CASSTTGPTGYTF,TGTGCCAGCAGTACCACAGGGCCTACTGGCTACACCTTC
.,.,TRBJ1-4,TRBV7-9,CASSLGEVVAEKLFF,TGTGCCAGCAGCTTAGGGGAGGTGGTGGCTGAAAAACTGTTTTTT
.,.,TRBJ2-7,TRBV6-5,CASQGRYYEQYF,TGTGCCAGCCAGGGGCGATACTACGAGCAGTACTTC
once,.,TRBJ1-3,TRBV2,CASRGTFSNTIYF,TGTGCCAGCAGGGGGACATTCTCTAACACCATATATTTT
.,.,TRBJ2-2,TRBV11-2,CASSLHSVRDTGELFF,TGTGCCAGCAGCTTACATTCCGTTCGGGACACCGGGGAGCTGTTTTTT
.,TRBD1,TRBJ1-1,TRBV28,CASSFPRGRGTEAFF,TGTGCCAGCAGTTTTCCCAGGGGGCGAGGCACTGAAGCTTTCTTT
.,TRBD1,TRBJ2-7,TRBV7-9,CASSFPGTGSLEQYF,TGTGCCAGCAGCTTTCCCGGGACAGGGTCGCTCGAGCAGTACTTC
.,.,TRBJ1-5,TRBV5-8,CASRLQGLSNQPQHF,TGTGCCAGCAGGCTACAGGGATTGAGCAATCAGCCCCAGCATTTT
.,.,TRBJ1-3,TRBV5-1,CASSALTGSGNTIYF,TGCGCCAGCAGCGCCCTGACAGGCTCTGGAAACACCATATATTTT
.,.,TRBJ1-2,TRBV19,CASSMQQTTYGYTF,TGTGCCAGTAGTATGCAACAGACAACCTATGGCTACACCTTC
.,.,TRBJ2-1,TRBV7-9,CASSSGGHNEQFF,TGTGCCAGCAGCTCCGGGGGGCACAATGAGCAGTTCTTC
.,TRBD2,TRBJ2-3,TRBV5-1,CASSSREGRTDTQYF,TGCGCCAGCAGCTCCAGGGAGGGGCGCACAGATACGCAGTATTTT
.,.,TRBJ2-5,TRBV2,CASSEGGWGQRGETQYF,TGTGCCAGCAGTGAAGGCGGCTGGGGCCAAAGGGGGGAGACCCAGTACTTC
.,.,TRBJ1-6,TRBV6-5,CASRDGHFYNSPLHF,TGTGCCAGCAGGGACGGACACTTTTATAATTCACCCCTCCACTTT
.,.,TRBJ2-7,TRBV5-5,CASSLGGGSYEQYF,TGTGCCAGCAGCTTGGGAGGAGGGTCCTACGAGCAGTACTTC
.,TRBD1,TRBJ1-6,TRBV5-4,CASSQTGEGSPLHF,TGTGCCAGCTCTCAGACAGGGGAGGGTTCACCCCTCCACTTT
.,TRBD1,TRBJ2-3,TRBV6-2/TRBV6-3,CASSSIRLGQGRLDTQYF,TGTGCCAGCAGTTCCATTAGGCTCGGACAGGGTCGGTTGGATACGCAGTATTTT
.,TRBD1,TRBJ2-7,TRBV4-1,CASSQTRDSPYEQYF,TGCGCCAGCAGCCAGACCCGGGACAGCCCCTACGAGCAGTACTTC
.,.,TRBJ1-5,TRBV9,CASGGSNQPQHF,TGTGCCAGCGGAGGTAGCAATCAGCCCCAGCATTTT
.,TRBD1,TRBJ2-2,TRBV7-9,CASSQTGSPGELFF,TGTGCCAGCAGCCAGACAGGGTCCCCCGGGGAGCTGTTTTTT
.,.,TRBJ1-1,TRBV4-3,CASSPSSPRGHRGLEAFF,TGCGCCAGCAGCCCATCTTCTCCGCGGGGGCATAGAGGACTTGAAGCTTTCTTT
.,TRBD1,TRBJ1-2,TRBV14,CASSPWDRGYGYTF,TGTGCCAGCAGCCCCTGGGACAGGGGATATGGCTACACCTTC
.,TRBD1,TRBJ1-6,TRBV19,CASSNRGRNSPLHF,TGTGCCAGTAGTAACAGGGGGCGGAATTCACCCCTCCACTTT
once,.,TRBJ2-3,TRBV6-2/TRBV6-3,CASSTFTTDTQYF,TGTGCCAGCAGTACTTTTACCACAGATACGCAGTATTTT
.,.,TRBJ2-1,TRBV4-1,CASSRGGVYEQFF,TGCGCCAGCAGCAGGGGAGGAGTTTACGAGCAGTTCTTC
.,TRBD1,TRBJ2-7,TRBV10-2,CASSVRDRDYEQYF,TGCGCCAGCAGTGTCCGGGACAGGGACTACGAGCAGTACTTC
.,.,TRBJ2-5,TRBV18,CASSLRGQETQYF,TGTGCCAGCTCACTCAGGGGTCAAGAGACCCAGTACTTC
.,.,TRBJ2-1,TRBV2,CASSESSHTGEQFF,TGTGCCAGCAGTGAATCTTCCCACACAGGGGAGCAGTTCTTC
.,.,TRBJ2-6,TRBV2,CASTGDASGANVLTF,TGTGCCAGCACAGGGGACGCCTCTGGGGCCAACGTCCTGACTTTC
.,.,TRBJ2-7,TRBV2,CASSDGHRVPYEQYF,TGTGCCAGCAGTGATGGGCACAGGGTCCCCTACGAGCAGTACTTC
.,.,TRBJ2-4,TRBV3-1/TRBV3-2,CASSQPWGDNIQYF,TGTGCCAGCAGCCAACCCTGGGGGGATAACATTCAGTACTTC
.,TRBD1,TRBJ1-3,TRBV9,CASSDRGSGNTIYF,TGTGCCAGCAGCGACAGGGGCTCTGGAAACACCATATATTTT
.,.,TRBJ1-5,TRBV6-1,CASSEVGRKSNQPQHF,TGTGCCAGCAGTGAAGTTGGGAGGAAAAGCAATCAGCCCCAGCATTTT
.,TRBD1,TRBJ1-1,TRBV9,CASSAQTGGNTEAFF,TGTGCCAGCAGCGCCCAGACAGGGGGCAACACTGAAGCTTTCTTT
.,TRBD1,TRBJ2-3,TRBV10-3,CAISDGRGLPDTQYF,TGTGCCATCAGTGATGGCAGGGGGCTCCCAGATACGCAGTATTTT
.,.,TRBJ1-2,TRBV5-6,CASRASYGYTF,TGTGCCAGCAGGGCCTCCTATGGCTACACCTTC
few,.,TRBJ1-5,TRBV7-9,CASSLGGLYQPQHF,TGTGCCAGCAGCTTAGGAGGGCTATATCAGCCCCAGCATTTT